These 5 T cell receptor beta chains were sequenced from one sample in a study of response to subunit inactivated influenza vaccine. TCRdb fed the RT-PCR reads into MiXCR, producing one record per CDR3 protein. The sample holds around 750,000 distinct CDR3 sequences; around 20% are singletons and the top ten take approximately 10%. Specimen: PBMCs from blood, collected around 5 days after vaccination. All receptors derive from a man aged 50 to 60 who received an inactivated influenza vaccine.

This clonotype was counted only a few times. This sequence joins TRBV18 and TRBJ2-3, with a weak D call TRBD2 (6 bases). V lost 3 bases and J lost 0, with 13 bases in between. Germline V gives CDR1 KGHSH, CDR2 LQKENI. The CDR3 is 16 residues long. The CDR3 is CASSPDKGTSTDTQYF. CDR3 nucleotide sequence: TGTGCCAGCTCACCTGACAAGGGGACTAGCACAGATACGCAGTATTTT.

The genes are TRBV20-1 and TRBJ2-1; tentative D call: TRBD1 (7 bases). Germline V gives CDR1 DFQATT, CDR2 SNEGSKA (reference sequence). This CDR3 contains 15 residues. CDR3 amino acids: CFAREAGGTYNEQFF. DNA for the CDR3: TGCTTTGCTAGAGAGGCAGGGGGGACCTACAATGAGCAGTTCTTC.

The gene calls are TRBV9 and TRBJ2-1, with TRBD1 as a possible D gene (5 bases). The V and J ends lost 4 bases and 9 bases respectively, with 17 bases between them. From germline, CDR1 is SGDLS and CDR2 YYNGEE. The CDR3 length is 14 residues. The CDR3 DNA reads TGTGCCAGCAGCACGAGAGGTTGGGGCGGTGAGCAGTTCTTC. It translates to CASSTRGWGGEQFF.

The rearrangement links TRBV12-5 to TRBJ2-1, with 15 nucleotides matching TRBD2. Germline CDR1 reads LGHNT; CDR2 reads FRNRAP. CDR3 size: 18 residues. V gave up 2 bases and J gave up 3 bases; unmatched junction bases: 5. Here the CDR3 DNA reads TGTGCTAGTGGTTTGTACGGGACTAGCGGGAGGAACTACAATGAGCAGTTCTTC. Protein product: CASGLYGTSGRNYNEQFF.

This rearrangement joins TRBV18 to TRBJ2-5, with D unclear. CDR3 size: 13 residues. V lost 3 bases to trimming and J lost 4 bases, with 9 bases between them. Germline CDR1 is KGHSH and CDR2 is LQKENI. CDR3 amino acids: CASSPVGPETQYF. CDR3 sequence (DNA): TGTGCCAGCTCACCCGTCGGGCCAGAGACCCAGTACTTC.